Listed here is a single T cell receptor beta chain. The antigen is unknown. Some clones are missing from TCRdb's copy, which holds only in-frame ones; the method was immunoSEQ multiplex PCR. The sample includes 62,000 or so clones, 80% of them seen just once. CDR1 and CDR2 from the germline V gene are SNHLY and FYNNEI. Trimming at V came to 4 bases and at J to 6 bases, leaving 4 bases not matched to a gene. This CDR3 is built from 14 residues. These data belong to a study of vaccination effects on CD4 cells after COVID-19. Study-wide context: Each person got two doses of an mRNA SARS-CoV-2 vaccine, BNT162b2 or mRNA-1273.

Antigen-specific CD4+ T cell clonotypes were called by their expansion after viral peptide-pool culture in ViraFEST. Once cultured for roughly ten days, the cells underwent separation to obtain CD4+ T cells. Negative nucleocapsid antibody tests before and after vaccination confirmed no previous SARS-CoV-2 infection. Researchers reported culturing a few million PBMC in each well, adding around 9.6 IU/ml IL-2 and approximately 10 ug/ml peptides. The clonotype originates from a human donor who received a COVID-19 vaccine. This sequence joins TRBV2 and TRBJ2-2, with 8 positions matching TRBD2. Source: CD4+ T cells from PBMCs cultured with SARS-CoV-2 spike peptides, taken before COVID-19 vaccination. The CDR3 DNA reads TGTGCCAGCAGTGCACACGGGGGGGCCGGGGAGCTGTTTTTT. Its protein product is CASSAHGGAGELFF.